These 8 T cell receptor beta chains came from one sample sequenced in a study of blood T cell repertoires in COVID-19. The table came from immunoSEQ multiplex PCR; TCRdb's copy has only in-frame clones and leaves some out. This sample has more than 300,000 clones; about 89% occur once, and the top ten carry over 0.7%. Sequenced sample: PBMCs or T cells enriched from blood (not recorded which). All receptors derive from a woman between 40 and 50 years old who had been exposed to COVID-19.

The chain carries TRBV7-3 and TRBJ2-5; maybe TRBD1 (6 bases). Germline lookup yields CDR1 SGHTA and CDR2 FQGTGA. Deletions cut 1 base from V and 4 bases from J, with 19 bases between. This CDR3 has 17 residues. CDR3 DNA sequence: TGTGCCAGCAGCTTAAATGGTGCAGGGGCTTCGGGAGAGACCCAGTACTTC. Its translation: CASSLNGAGASGETQYF.

The V call is TRBV5-4, the J call TRBJ2-4; 8 bases are a match to TRBD1. The germline gives CDR1 SGHNT, CDR2 YYREEE (reference sequence). V shed 7 bases, J shed 3 bases, and the junction held 3 bases outside the gene matches. The CDR3 covers 13 residues. CDR3: CASLDRVKNIQYF. CDR3 nucleotides: TGTGCCAGCCTGGACAGGGTCAAAAACATTCAGTACTTC.

The chain employs TRBV6-5 and TRBJ2-5; no firm D call. Germline V CDR1 and CDR2: MNHEY, SVGAGI. Trimming removed 5 bases from V and 5 bases from J, with 9 bases in between. The CDR3 covers 12 residues. The CDR3: CASSRVWETQYF. In DNA, the CDR3 is TGTGCCAGCAGTCGGGTTTGGGAGACCCAGTACTTC.

The rearrangement joins TRBV19 to TRBJ1-2; a weak D match, TRBD1 (6 bases). The CDR3 has 12 amino acids. V was clipped by 6 bases and J by 6 bases, with 11 bases between them. Germline V gene lookup returns CDR1 LNHDA and CDR2 SQIVND (reference sequence). The CDR3 loop is CASRYRENGYTF. DNA of the CDR3: TGTGCCAGTAGATACAGGGAAAATGGCTACACCTTC.

The V and J genes are TRBV19 and TRBJ2-6, with D possibly matching TRBD1 (6 bases). The V end was cut by 10 bases, the J end by 4 bases, with 26 bases between. CDR1 LNHDA and CDR2 SQIVND come from the germline V gene (reference sequence). The CDR3 has 18 amino acids. The CDR3 is CATTSNKHRAGGANVLTF. For the CDR3, the DNA is TGTGCCACCACGTCGAATAAACACAGGGCTGGCGGGGCCAACGTCCTGACTTTC.

CDR3 loop: CASSLGRLAGASDEQYF. Here the CDR3 DNA reads TGTGCCAGCAGCTTGGGACGGCTAGCGGGAGCAAGCGACGAGCAGTACTTC. The rearrangement joins TRBV5-8 to TRBJ2-7; 10 nucleotides align to TRBD2. In germline, CDR1 is SGHTS, CDR2 YDEGEE. The CDR3 covers 17 residues. The J segment lost 5 bases and the V segment lost 0 bases, leaving 11 bases of the junction unmatched. Looking up the rest from reference TRBV5-8 and TRBJ2-7 gives the full variable domain: EAGVTQSPTHLIKTRGQQATLRCSPISGHTSVYWYQQALGLGLQFLLWYDEGEERNRGNFPPRFSGRQFPNYSSELNVNALELEDSALYLCASSLGRLAGASDEQYFGPGTRLTVT.

This clone has only one observation. This rearrangement joins TRBV10-3 to TRBJ1-2; D not resolved. CDR3 size: 14 residues. Germline V CDR1 and CDR2: ENHRY, SYGVKD. The V and J ends lost 1 base and 9 bases respectively, with 15 bases between them. CDR3 amino acids: CAISELGGLSSYTF. CDR3 nucleotides: TGTGCCATCAGTGAGTTGGGAGGACTGAGCAGCTACACCTTC.

V is TRBV7-2 and J is TRBJ2-1, with a tentative D call TRBD2 (6 bases). The CDR3 is made up of 15 amino acids. Germline V lookup: CDR1 SGHTA, CDR2 FQGNSA. The ends were cut back, 4 bases at V and 5 bases at J, with 15 bases in the middle. CDR3 sequence: CASSSPGLPDNEQFF. The CDR3 DNA is TGTGCCAGCAGCTCGCCGGGACTGCCTGACAATGAGCAGTTCTTC.